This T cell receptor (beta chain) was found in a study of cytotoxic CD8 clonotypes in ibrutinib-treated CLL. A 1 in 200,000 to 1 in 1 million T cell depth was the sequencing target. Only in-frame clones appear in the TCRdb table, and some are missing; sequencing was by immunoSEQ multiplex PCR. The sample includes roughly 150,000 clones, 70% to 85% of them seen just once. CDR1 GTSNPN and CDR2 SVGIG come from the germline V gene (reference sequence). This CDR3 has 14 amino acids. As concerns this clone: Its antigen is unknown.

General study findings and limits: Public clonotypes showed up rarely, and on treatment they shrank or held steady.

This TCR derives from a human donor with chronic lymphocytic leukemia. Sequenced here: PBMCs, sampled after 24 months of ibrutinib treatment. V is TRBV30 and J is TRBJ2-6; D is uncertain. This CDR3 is CAVRRYSGANVLTF. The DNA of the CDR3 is TGTGCAGTAAGACGGTACTCTGGGGCCAACGTCCTGACTTTC.